These T cell receptor beta chains were read from a single sample in a study of cytomegalovirus exposure and HLA in healthy donors. TCRdb's table, derived via immunoSEQ multiplex PCR, lists solely in-frame clones and lacks some. The data contain about 160,000 clones, roughly four fifths of them singletons. The sample consisted of PBMCs. These receptor sequences come from a woman between 50 and 59 years old in good health and CMV-seronegative. Both conserved end residues are part of each CDR3. The order of the fields is V gene, J gene, clone size, CDR3 protein. Clone size is shown for a subset of rows, as once, few, many or a class of expanded clone.

>TRBV11-2|TRBJ2-7|-
CASSLEGRGYEQYF
>TRBV7-9|TRBJ1-2|few
CASSLRQGLNYGYTF
>TRBV19|TRBJ1-5|-
CASSNTDRGEQPQHF
>TRBV5-1|TRBJ2-1|-
CASSFRGDNEQFF
>TRBV6-5|TRBJ2-1|-
CASSYSLTGTYNEQFF
>TRBV15|TRBJ2-2|-
CATSRHPGQGYTGELFF
>TRBV4-2|TRBJ2-4|-
CASSQDLRGLKNIQYF
>TRBV27|TRBJ2-7|few
CASRFGHEQYF
>TRBV2|TRBJ1-2|-
CASSRTGKYGYTF
>TRBV5-4|TRBJ2-7|-
CASSLGYYEQYF
>TRBV6-1|TRBJ1-1|-
CASSDAGARGTEAFF
>TRBV27|TRBJ2-1|-
CASSSGQITVGEQFF
>TRBV14|TRBJ2-5|once
CASSQGLETQYF
>TRBV9|TRBJ2-3|-
CASGQFGASTDTQYF
>TRBV27|TRBJ2-3|-
CASSLTSTTDTQYF
>TRBV27|TRBJ2-1|few
CASSLIDSREQFF
>TRBV18|TRBJ2-1|few
CASSPYQGAYEQFF
>TRBV19|TRBJ1-1|-
CASRRPGGQNTEAFF
>TRBV27|TRBJ1-2|-
CASSQQGAERGYTF
>TRBV21-1|TRBJ1-1|-
CATSPGDRTEAFF
>TRBV15|TRBJ1-1|-
CATSGGGTALLGTEAFF
>TRBV7-2|TRBJ1-2|-
CASSLGVGQSYGYTF
>TRBV19|TRBJ1-2|-
CASSVQNYGYTF
>TRBV19|TRBJ2-1|-
CASSIGVGGAYNEQFF
>TRBV5-1|TRBJ2-7|-
CASSLGQFSGRGQGYEQYF
>TRBV18|TRBJ1-2|-
CASSPGTDYGYTF
>TRBV7-6|TRBJ2-1|few
CASSLPEAGGYSVSSYNEQFF
>TRBV7-9|TRBJ2-7|-
CASSPRLAGGPYEQYF
>TRBV6-6|TRBJ1-1|-
CASRSQGRDTEAFF
>TRBV11-2|TRBJ2-2|few
CASSLGRQGGGTGELFF
>TRBV6-4|TRBJ2-3|-
CASSEWAGDTQYF
>TRBV12-5|TRBJ1-1|-
CASGLAQGHYTEAFF
>TRBV29-1|TRBJ2-7|once
CSVAKRDPRSSEQYF
>TRBV7-2|TRBJ1-5|-
CASSYPAGTQPQHF
>TRBV18|TRBJ2-2|-
CASSYSLEAGELFF
>TRBV4-3|TRBJ2-1|-
CASSPSGSYEQFF
>TRBV10-2|TRBJ1-5|-
CASSQGIGQPQHF
>TRBV5-3|TRBJ2-7|-
CARSPSKGVQSSYEQYF
>TRBV19|TRBJ1-5|once
CASSNRGRGEQPQHF
>TRBV11-2|TRBJ1-6|-
CASSLDLGNNSPLHF
>TRBV11-2|TRBJ1-2|-
CAISKQGLGGYTF
>TRBV5-1|TRBJ2-7|once
CASSPGDREYEQYF
>TRBV28|TRBJ1-5|few
CAIGKGNQPQHF
>TRBV7-9|TRBJ2-1|-
CASSPGGGYNEQFF
>TRBV7-9|TRBJ2-5|-
CSSTYWGRQGIRETQYF
>TRBV5-5|TRBJ1-1|-
CASSFGTGGTEAFF
>TRBV6-4|TRBJ2-3|few
CASSDSRGGPDTQYF
>TRBV6-5|TRBJ2-1|-
CASRPGSGGVYEQFF
>TRBV21-1|TRBJ1-2|-
CASSKAWSQGYTF
>TRBV28|TRBJ2-7|-
CASSAGTHSYEQYF
>TRBV7-2|TRBJ1-5|-
CASRSESQGNQPQHF
>TRBV7-2|TRBJ1-4|-
CASSLEFIRGKLFF
>TRBV15|TRBJ2-7|-
CATSREAVTYEQYF
>TRBV18|TRBJ2-7|-
CASSPFRGGGYEQYF
>TRBV7-9|TRBJ2-7|once
CSSSPGQATPWEQYF
>TRBV30|TRBJ2-7|-
CAWDRGGYEQYF
>TRBV7-2|TRBJ1-5|-
CASSLWTGGSQPQHF
>TRBV7-2|TRBJ1-3|-
CASSLVSGDGNTIYF
>TRBV5-1|TRBJ2-5|-
CASRPVARGGPGETQYF
>TRBV14|TRBJ1-2|-
CASSQRGSNYGYTF